The 2 T cell receptor beta chains given below trace back to one sample, sequenced in a study of T cells expressing NK-cell markers. From its re-call of the 5' RACE reads, TCRdb lists each CDR3 protein once, without DNA. In all, the sample yields about 390,000 distinct CDR3 sequences. The specimen sequenced was blood T cells: a sorted CD56 or NKG2C T cell subset, CD4+ or CD8+ T cells, or bulk PBMC T cells (not recorded which). Source of these receptors: a woman aged 45-65 years in good health.

The V gene is TRBV12-3 or TRBV12-4, the J gene TRBJ2-1; TCRdb reports TRBD1, a call that lacks DNA to check it against. The CDR3 covers 12 residues. CDR3 region: CASINLGGEQFF.

The CDR3 spells CASSLSPDTDTQYF. The rearrangement joins TRBV7-7 to TRBJ2-3. The CDR3 has 14 amino acids. Per the germline V gene, CDR1 is SSHAT and CDR2 is FNYEAQ (reference sequence). Based on the CDR3 plus reference TRBV7-7 and TRBJ2-3, the full variable domain is GAGVSQSPRYKVTKRGQDVTLRCDPISSHATLYWYQQALGQGPEFLTYFNYEAQPDKSGLPSDRFSAERPEGSISTLTIQRTEQRDSAMYRCASSLSPDTDTQYFGPGTRLTVL.